This T cell receptor beta chain was found in a study of MAIT cells during Salmonella Paratyphi A infection (dated by TCRdb to about 2017). The research as a whole found: Compared with healthy controls, diagnosed volunteers had more expansion or contraction among the top five MAIT clonotypes (around 0.52 versus 0.13), suggesting that infection reshaped the repertoire. MAIT TRBV usage was oligoclonal, favouring TRBV20 and TRBV6, and appeared unchanged by infection. Although the availability of volunteer samples limited sample sizes, the sizes were judged adequate for detecting differences between groups.

The library came from 5' RACE. TCRbeta was amplified in two PCR rounds using Phusion High-Fidelity polymerase, and the primers carried sample-specific barcodes. To build the TCRbeta libraries, template-switch cDNA synthesis was carried out using SMARTScribe reverse transcriptase along with a TRBC-specific primer. After barcoding, samples were pooled and then prepared using the NEBNext Ultra DNA Library Prep Kit for Illumina. The libraries were sequenced on an Illumina MiSeq using the MiSeq reagent kit v2, 300 cycles. The paper's processing steps were these. Jemultiplexer was used to demultiplex reads by barcode, and MiTCR with default parameters handled the alignment. VDJtools removed non-functional sequences, and clonotypes were defined by amino acid sequence, with clonotype frequencies based on assigned sequence reads. In the clonal space homeostasis analysis, clonotypes were binned by frequency as over-represented (0.05-1), large, medium and small. In-frame beta chains were kept once TCRdb had trimmed the public reads at Q25 with fastp and called clones with MiXCR. Identical CDR3 protein sequences are pooled into one entry, listed with their most common genes and DNA. TCRdb's processing, not the authors' own work, is the source of the V and J calls. A total of roughly 430 distinct CDR3 sequences appear in this sample, over 30% of them only once. Together, the top ten hold roughly 34% of the sample.

CDR1 and CDR2 are drawn from the germline V gene: KGHSH, LQKENI. V loses 1 base of germline sequence and J loses 8 bases, and the interval between the two ends is 6 bases. The CDR3 has 13 amino acids, counting the end cysteine and phenylalanine. Here the CDR3 DNA is all that survives: 39 bases in frame from base 1. About this clonotype itself: This receptor's antigen is unknown. No clone much larger than this one lies a single base away; base qualities are absent.

The time point label for this specimen denotes: healthy control second sampling, 21 days after first. MAIT cells, defined as Valpha7.2+ CD161+ T cells, were identified and sorted by flow cytometry. The healthy adult controls were either laboratory volunteers or leukocyte cones from the national blood and transplant service. Between about 4,500 and 10,000 MAIT cells per sample were sorted directly into RNAqueous-Micro lysis buffer for RNA extraction. To check how stable the MAIT repertoire is, unchallenged healthy controls gave two samples spaced about three weeks apart. Lymphoprep gradient centrifugation was used to isolate peripheral blood mononuclear cells from both the blood samples and the leukocyte cones. Cells were sorted on either a BD FACSAria Fusion or a BD FACSAria III sorter.

Sequencing was performed on MAIT cells from PBMCs. The receptor chain draws on TRBV18 and TRBJ1-6; the D gene remains uncertain. The sequence was obtained from an adult in good health. For the CDR3, the sequence is CASSPLADSPLHF. The nucleotides read TGTGCCAGCTCACCACTAGCGGATTCACCCCTCCACTTT.